This TCR beta chain was retrieved from a study of technical replicates of blood from several donors. In germline, CDR1 is LNHDA, CDR2 SQIVND (reference sequence). With 2 bases removed from V and 0 bases from J, the gap between germline ends came to 14 bases. This CDR3 region has 18 residues. Generated by immunoSEQ multiplex PCR, the TCRdb table keeps only in-frame clones and is missing some. The repertoire holds about 80,000 clones, with 90% to 95% as singletons. The TCR originated in a human donor in good health. What was sequenced was T cells isolated from PBMCs. The rearrangement joins TRBV19 to TRBJ2-6; tentative D call: TRBD2 (5 bases). CDR3 DNA: TGTGCCAGTAGTATACTGGCGGGTGCTCGCTCTGGGGCCAACGTCCTGACTTTC. Its translation is CASSILAGARSGANVLTF.